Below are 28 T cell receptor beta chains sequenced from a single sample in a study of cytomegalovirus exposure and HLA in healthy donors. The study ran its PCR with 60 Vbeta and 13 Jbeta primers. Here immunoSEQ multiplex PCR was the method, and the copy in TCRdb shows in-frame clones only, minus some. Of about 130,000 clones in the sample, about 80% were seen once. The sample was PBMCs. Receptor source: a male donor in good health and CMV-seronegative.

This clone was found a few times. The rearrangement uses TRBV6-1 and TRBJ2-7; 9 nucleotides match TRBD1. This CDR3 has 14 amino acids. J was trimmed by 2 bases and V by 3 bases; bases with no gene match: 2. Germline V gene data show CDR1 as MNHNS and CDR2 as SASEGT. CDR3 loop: CASSDRTGAYEQYF. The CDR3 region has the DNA TGTGCCAGCAGTGATAGGACAGGGGCCTACGAGCAGTACTTC.

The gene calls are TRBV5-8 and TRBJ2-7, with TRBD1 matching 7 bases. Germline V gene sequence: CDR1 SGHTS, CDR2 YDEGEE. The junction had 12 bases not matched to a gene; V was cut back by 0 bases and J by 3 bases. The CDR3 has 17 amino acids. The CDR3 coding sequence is TGTGCCAGCAGCTTGGATCGGCAGACAGGGTCCGTCTACGAGCAGTACTTC. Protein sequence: CASSLDRQTGSVYEQYF.

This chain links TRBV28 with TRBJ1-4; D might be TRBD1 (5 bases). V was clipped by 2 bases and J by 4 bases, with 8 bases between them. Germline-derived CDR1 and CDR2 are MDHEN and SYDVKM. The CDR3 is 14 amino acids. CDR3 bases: TGTGCCAGCAGTTTACAGGGTGGTAATGAAAAACTGTTTTTT. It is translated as CASSLQGGNEKLFF.

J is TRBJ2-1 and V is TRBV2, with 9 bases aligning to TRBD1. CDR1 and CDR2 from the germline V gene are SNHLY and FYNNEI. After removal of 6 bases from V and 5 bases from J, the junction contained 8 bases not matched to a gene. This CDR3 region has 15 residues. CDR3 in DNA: TGTGCCAGCAGCGCGGACAGGGGATCGCACAATGAGCAGTTCTTC. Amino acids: CASSADRGSHNEQFF.

The CDR3 spells CASSFGGGSSGANVLTF. The CDR3 DNA is TGTGCCAGCAGCTTCGGGGGGGGAAGCTCTGGGGCCAACGTCCTGACTTTC. This rearrangement joins TRBV5-4 to TRBJ2-6, with 8 bases aligning to TRBD2. This CDR3 has 17 amino acids. CDR1 and CDR2 (germline): SGHNT, YYREEE (reference sequence). With V trimmed by 2 bases and J by 0 bases, 4 bases remained unmatched.

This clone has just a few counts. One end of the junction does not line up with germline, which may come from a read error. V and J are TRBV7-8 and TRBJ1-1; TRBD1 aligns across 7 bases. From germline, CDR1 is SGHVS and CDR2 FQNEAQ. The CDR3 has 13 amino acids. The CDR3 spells CASRLDRDIEAFF. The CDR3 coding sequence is TGTGCCAGCAGATTAGACAGGGATATTGAAGCTTTCTTT.

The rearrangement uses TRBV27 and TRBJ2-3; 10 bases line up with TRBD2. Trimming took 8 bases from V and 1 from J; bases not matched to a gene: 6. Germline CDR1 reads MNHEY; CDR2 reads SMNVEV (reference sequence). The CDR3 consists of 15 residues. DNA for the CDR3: TGTGCCAGCGGAATTCTAGCGGGAGGCACAGATACGCAGTATTTT. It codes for CASGILAGGTDTQYF.

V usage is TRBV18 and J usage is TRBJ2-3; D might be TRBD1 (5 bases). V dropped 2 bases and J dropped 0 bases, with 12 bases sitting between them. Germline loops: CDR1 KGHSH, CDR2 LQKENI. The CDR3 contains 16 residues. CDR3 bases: TGTGCCAGCTCACCAAAGGGGTATTCTAGCACAGATACGCAGTATTTT. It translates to CASSPKGYSSTDTQYF.

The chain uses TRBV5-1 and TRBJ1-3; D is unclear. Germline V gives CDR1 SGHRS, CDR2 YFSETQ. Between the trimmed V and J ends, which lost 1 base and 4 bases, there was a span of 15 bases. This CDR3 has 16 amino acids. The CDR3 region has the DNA TGCGCCAGCAGCTTGAGCGGCCGAGGGCTCGGAAACACCATATATTTT. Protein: CASSLSGRGLGNTIYF.

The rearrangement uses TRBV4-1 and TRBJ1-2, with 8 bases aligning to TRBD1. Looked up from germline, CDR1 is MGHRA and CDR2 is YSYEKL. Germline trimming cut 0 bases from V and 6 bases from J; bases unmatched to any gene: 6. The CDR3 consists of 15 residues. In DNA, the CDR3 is TGCGCCAGCAGCCAAGAGTCCGGACAGGGAGATGGCTACACCTTC. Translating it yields CASSQESGQGDGYTF.

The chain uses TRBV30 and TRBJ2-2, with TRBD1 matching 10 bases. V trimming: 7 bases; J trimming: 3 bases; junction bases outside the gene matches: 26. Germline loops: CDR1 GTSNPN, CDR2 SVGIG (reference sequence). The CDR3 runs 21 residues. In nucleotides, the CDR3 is TGTGCCTCAAAGCCCTTCCTCCGGACAGGGGGAAATTGGAGGGACACCGGGGAGCTGTTTTTT. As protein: CASKPFLRTGGNWRDTGELFF.

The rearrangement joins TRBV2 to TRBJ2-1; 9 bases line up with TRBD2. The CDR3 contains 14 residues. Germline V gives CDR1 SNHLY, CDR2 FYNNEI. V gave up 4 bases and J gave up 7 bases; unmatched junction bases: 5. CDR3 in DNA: TGTGCCAGCAGTGTTAGCGGGGGAAGGAATGAGCAGTTCTTC. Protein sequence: CASSVSGGRNEQFF.

CDR3 protein: CASSKSVGEPYEQYF. The CDR3 DNA reads as TGTGCCAGTAGCAAATCCGTCGGGGAGCCCTACGAGCAGTACTTC. The chain employs TRBV19 and TRBJ2-7; tentatively, D is TRBD2 (5 bases). The CDR3 covers 15 residues. V gave up 6 bases and J gave up 2 bases, with 17 bases separating them. Germline V gene lookup returns CDR1 LNHDA and CDR2 SQIVND (reference sequence).

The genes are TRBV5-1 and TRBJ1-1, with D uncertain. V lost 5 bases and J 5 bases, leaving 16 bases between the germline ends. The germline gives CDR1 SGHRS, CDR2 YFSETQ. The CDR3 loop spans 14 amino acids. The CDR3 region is CASSLSTGGTEAFF. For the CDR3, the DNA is TGCGCCAGCAGTTTATCGACTGGTGGGACTGAAGCTTTCTTT.

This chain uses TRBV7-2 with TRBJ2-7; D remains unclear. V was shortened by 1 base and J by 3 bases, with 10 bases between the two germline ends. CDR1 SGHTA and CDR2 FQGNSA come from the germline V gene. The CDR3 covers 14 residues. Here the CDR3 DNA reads TGTGCCAGCAGCTTAGAGTTCGGTCTCTACGAGCAGTACTTC. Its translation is CASSLEFGLYEQYF.

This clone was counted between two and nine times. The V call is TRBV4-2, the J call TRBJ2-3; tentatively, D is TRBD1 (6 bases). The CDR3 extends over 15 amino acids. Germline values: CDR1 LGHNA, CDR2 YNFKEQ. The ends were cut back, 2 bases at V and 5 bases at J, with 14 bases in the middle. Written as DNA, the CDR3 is TGTGCCAGCAGCCAATACAGGGTAGAAGGAGATACGCAGTATTTT. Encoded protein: CASSQYRVEGDTQYF.

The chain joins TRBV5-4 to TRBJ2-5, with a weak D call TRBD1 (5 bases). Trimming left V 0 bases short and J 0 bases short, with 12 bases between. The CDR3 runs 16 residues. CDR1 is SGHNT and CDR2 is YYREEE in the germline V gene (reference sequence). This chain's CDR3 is CASSLGREAYQETQYF. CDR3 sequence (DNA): TGTGCCAGCAGCTTGGGCAGGGAAGCCTACCAAGAGACCCAGTACTTC.

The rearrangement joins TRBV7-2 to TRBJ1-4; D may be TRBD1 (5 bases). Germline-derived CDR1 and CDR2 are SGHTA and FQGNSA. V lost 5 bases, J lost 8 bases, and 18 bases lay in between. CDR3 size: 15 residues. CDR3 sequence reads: CASSVPGEGKEKLFF. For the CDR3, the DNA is TGTGCCAGCAGCGTCCCCGGGGAGGGGAAGGAAAAACTGTTTTTT.

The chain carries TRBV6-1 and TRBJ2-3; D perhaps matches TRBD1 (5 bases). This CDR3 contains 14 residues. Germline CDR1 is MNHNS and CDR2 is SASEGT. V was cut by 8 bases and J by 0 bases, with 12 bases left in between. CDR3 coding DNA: TGTGCCAGCCCCGGACATCTTAGCACAGATACGCAGTATTTT. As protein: CASPGHLSTDTQYF.

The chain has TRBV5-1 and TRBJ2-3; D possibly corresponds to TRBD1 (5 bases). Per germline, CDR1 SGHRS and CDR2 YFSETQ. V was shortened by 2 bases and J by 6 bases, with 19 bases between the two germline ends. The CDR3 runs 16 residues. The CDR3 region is CASSFQGLGQIDTQYF. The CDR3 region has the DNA TGCGCCAGCAGCTTTCAGGGTTTAGGCCAGATTGATACGCAGTATTTT. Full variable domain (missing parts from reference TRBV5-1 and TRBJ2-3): KAGVTQTPRYLIKTRGQQVTLSCSPISGHRSVSWYQQTPGQGLQFLFEYFSETQRNKGNFPGRFSGRQFSNSRSEMNVSTLELGDSALYLCASSFQGLGQIDTQYFGPGTRLTVL.

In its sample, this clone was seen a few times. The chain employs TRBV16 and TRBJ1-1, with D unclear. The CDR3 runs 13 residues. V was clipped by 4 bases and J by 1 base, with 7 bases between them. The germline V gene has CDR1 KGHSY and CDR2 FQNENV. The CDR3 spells CASSPTENTEAFF. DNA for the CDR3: TGTGCCAGCAGCCCAACAGAGAACACTGAAGCTTTCTTT. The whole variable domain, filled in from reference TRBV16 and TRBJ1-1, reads GEEVAQTPKHLVRGEGQKAKLYCAPIKGHSYVFWYQQVLKNEFKFLISFQNENVFDETGMPKERFSAKCLPNSPCSLEIQATKLEDSAVYFCASSPTENTEAFFGQGTRLTVV.

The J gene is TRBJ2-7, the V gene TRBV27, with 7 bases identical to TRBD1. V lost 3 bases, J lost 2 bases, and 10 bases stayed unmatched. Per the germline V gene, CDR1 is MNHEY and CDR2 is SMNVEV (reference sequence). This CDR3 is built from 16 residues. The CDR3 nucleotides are TGTGCCAGCAGTTTTTCTACTGGACAGGAGGCCTACGAGCAGTACTTC. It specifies CASSFSTGQEAYEQYF.

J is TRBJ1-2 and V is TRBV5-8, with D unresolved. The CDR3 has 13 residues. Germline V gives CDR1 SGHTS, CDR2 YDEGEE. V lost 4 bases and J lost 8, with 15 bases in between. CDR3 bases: TGTGCCAGCAGCCGAGGACTCATCGGAGGCTACACCTTC. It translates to CASSRGLIGGYTF.

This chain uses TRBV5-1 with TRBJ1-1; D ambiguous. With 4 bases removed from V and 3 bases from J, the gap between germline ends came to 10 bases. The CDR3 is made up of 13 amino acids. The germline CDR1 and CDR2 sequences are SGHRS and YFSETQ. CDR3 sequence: CASSPNSYTEAFF. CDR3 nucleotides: TGCGCCAGCAGCCCTAACAGCTACACTGAAGCTTTCTTT. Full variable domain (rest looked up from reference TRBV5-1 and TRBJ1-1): KAGVTQTPRYLIKTRGQQVTLSCSPISGHRSVSWYQQTPGQGLQFLFEYFSETQRNKGNFPGRFSGRQFSNSRSEMNVSTLELGDSALYLCASSPNSYTEAFFGQGTRLTVV.

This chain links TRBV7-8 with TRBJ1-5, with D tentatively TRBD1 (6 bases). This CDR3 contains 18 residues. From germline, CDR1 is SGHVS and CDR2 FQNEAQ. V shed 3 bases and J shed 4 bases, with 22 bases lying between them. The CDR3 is CASSLERGLRQGNQPQHF. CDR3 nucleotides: TGTGCCAGCAGCTTGGAGCGGGGGCTTCGGCAGGGGAATCAGCCCCAGCATTTT.

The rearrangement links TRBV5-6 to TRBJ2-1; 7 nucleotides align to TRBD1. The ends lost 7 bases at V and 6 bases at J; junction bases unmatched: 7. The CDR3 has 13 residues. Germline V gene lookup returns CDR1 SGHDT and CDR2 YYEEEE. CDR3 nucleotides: TGTGCCAGCTGGTCGACAGGGTTCAATGAGCAGTTCTTC. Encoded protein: CASWSTGFNEQFF.

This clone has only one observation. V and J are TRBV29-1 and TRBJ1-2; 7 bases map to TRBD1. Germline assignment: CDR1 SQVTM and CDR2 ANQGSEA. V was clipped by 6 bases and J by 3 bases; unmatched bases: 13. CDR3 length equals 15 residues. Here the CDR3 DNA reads TGCAGCGTCGACTTAGTCCAGGGGGGCGACTATGGCTACACCTTC. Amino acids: CSVDLVQGGDYGYTF.

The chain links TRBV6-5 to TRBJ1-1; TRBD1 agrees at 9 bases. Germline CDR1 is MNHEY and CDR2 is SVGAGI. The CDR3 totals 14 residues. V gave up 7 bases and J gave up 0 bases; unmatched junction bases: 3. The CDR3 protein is CASTRTGVNTEAFF. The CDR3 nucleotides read TGTGCCAGCACTCGGACAGGGGTGAACACTGAAGCTTTCTTT.